These 24 T cell receptor beta chains were sequenced from one sample in a study of cytomegalovirus exposure and HLA in healthy donors. The PCR employed 60 Vbeta primers together with 13 Jbeta primers. Clones were read by immunoSEQ multiplex PCR, and TCRdb kept only the in-frame ones, dropping some. The sample yields 150,000 to 200,000 clones, roughly four fifths seen once. Input material: PBMCs. The receptor set was obtained from a woman in her thirties in good health and CMV-seropositive.

DNA of the CDR3: TGCGCCAGCAGCTTGAGAGACAGGGAGGCAGAGACCCAGTACTTC. Translated: CASSLRDREAETQYF. The chain has TRBV5-1 and TRBJ2-5; a possible D gene is TRBD1 (7 bases). The CDR3 consists of 15 residues. Germline CDR1 is SGHRS and CDR2 is YFSETQ. V was pared by 1 base and J by 4 bases, with 14 bases between.

A few counts support this clone. The genes are TRBV19 and TRBJ1-5; D is unclear. Germline V CDR1 and CDR2: LNHDA, SQIVND (reference sequence). The CDR3 has 13 residues. The V gene lost 3 bases and the J gene lost 5 bases, with 8 bases spanning the gap. The CDR3 DNA reads TGTGCCAGTAGTATTACGAGTTATCAGCCCCAGCATTTT. Residues: CASSITSYQPQHF. The entire variable domain, with the rest obtained from reference TRBV19 and TRBJ1-5, is as follows: DGGITQSPKYLFRKEGQNVTLSCEQNLNHDAMYWYRQDPGQGLRLIYYSQIVNDFQKGDIAEGYSVSREKKESFPLTVTSAQKNPTAFYLCASSITSYQPQHFGDGTRLSIL.

This chain connects TRBV9 to TRBJ1-3, with D perhaps matching TRBD1 (5 bases). The CDR3 totals 18 residues. Trimming pared 0 bases from V and 4 bases from J, leaving 20 bases between. Germline-derived CDR1 and CDR2 are SGDLS and YYNGEE. Here the CDR3 DNA reads TGTGCCAGCAGCGTAGGCTTTATGGGGGGAATGAGGGGAAACACCATATATTTT. It translates to CASSVGFMGGMRGNTIYF.

J is TRBJ1-1 and V is TRBV28; D gene ambiguous. The germline V and J ends were trimmed by 3 bases and 9 bases, with 11 bases remaining between them. Germline values: CDR1 MDHEN, CDR2 SYDVKM. The CDR3 length is 12 residues. CDR3 loop: CASSFSRRKAFF. The CDR3 DNA reads as TGTGCCAGCAGTTTTAGTAGGAGAAAAGCTTTCTTT. The full variable domain, completed using reference TRBV28 and TRBJ1-1, is DVKVTQSSRYLVKRTGEKVFLECVQDMDHENMFWYRQDPGLGLRLIYFSYDVKMKEKGDIPEGYSVSREKKERFSLILESASTNQTSMYLCASSFSRRKAFFGQGTRLTVV.

The V gene is TRBV6-1, the J gene TRBJ2-3, with 8 bases identical to TRBD2. After removal of 2 bases from V and 6 bases from J, the junction contained 4 bases not matched to a gene. The CDR3 runs 14 residues. Germline V gene lookup returns CDR1 MNHNS and CDR2 SASEGT. CDR3 sequence reads: CASSELLAGDTQYF. CDR3 bases: TGTGCCAGCAGTGAACTTTTAGCGGGGGATACGCAGTATTTT.

V usage is TRBV4-3 and J usage is TRBJ2-3; TRBD2 matches 7 bases. V lost 4 bases to trimming and J lost 3 bases; unmatched junction nucleotides: 10. CDR1 is LGHNA, CDR2 YSLEER, per germline. The CDR3 sequence is 16 residues long. The DNA of the CDR3 is TGCGCCAGCAGCCCCCGGACAACCGGGGGGACAGATACGCAGTATTTT. It specifies CASSPRTTGGTDTQYF.

This chain uses TRBV5-6 with TRBJ2-4; D is unclear. Trimming took off 0 bases at V and 5 bases at J, with 9 bases between the two ends. The V gene's germline CDR1 is SGHDT and CDR2 YYEEEE. The CDR3 is 14 residues long. CDR3 nucleotide sequence: TGTGCCAGCAGCTTGGTAGGCGAGGAAAACATTCAGTACTTC. It is translated as CASSLVGEENIQYF.

V and J are TRBV7-2 and TRBJ1-5, with D unclear. The V gene lost 4 bases and the J gene lost 0 bases, with 7 bases spanning the gap. CDR1 SGHTA and CDR2 FQGNSA come from the germline V gene. The CDR3 runs to 14 residues. As DNA, the CDR3 is TGTGCCAGCAGCTCCGGGTATAGCAATCAGCCCCAGCATTTT. Translation gives CASSSGYSNQPQHF. Using reference TRBV7-2 and TRBJ1-5 for the parts outside the CDR3, the full variable domain is GAGVSQSPSNKVTEKGKDVELRCDPISGHTALYWYRQSLGQGLEFLIYFQGNSAPDKSGLPSDRFSAERTGGSVSTLTIQRTQQEDSAVYLCASSSGYSNQPQHFGDGTRLSIL.

The chain is built from TRBV6-1 and TRBJ1-2; 7 bases fit TRBD1. Losses at the gene ends were 0 bases for V and 4 bases for J; bases not matched to a gene: 14. The CDR3 length is 18 residues. The germline CDR1 and CDR2 sequences are MNHNS and SASEGT. The CDR3 spells CASSEATGTDRALYGYTF. CDR3 sequence (DNA): TGTGCCAGCAGTGAAGCTACCGGGACAGACCGTGCGCTCTATGGCTACACCTTC.

Comments on this clone: The germline gene is not matched at one end of the junction; a read error may be the cause. The chain couples TRBV9 to TRBJ2-5; a possible D gene is TRBD2 (5 bases). The germline CDR1 and CDR2 sequences are SGDLS and YYNGEE. The CDR3 loop spans 17 amino acids. Here the CDR3 reads CAGSVATGTEAQETQYF. CDR3 DNA sequence: TGTGCCGGCAGCGTAGCTACGGGTACGGAGGCCCAAGAGACCCAGTACTTC.

The rearrangement links TRBV11-3 to TRBJ1-4; D is ambiguous. The germline V gene encodes CDR1 SGHNT and CDR2 YENEEA. The CDR3 spans 12 residues. Trimming left V 5 bases short and J 10 bases short, with 11 bases between. DNA of the CDR3: TGTGCCAGCAGCCAGAACGGAGGAAAACTGTTTTTT. Amino acids: CASSQNGGKLFF.

The chain uses TRBV7-2 and TRBJ2-5, with D possibly TRBD2 on 6 matching bases. Germline V lookup: CDR1 SGHTA, CDR2 FQGNSA. CDR3 length: 16 amino acids. V was clipped by 2 bases and J by 5 bases, with 18 bases between them. The CDR3 nucleotides read TGTGCCAGCAGCTTATCCTTGGGGACGGGAGAGGAGACCCAGTACTTC. Translating it yields CASSLSLGTGEETQYF.

V and J are TRBV6-6 and TRBJ2-4; 10 bases align to TRBD1. The J segment lost 7 bases and the V segment lost 4 bases, leaving 7 bases of the junction unmatched. The germline V gene has CDR1 MNHNY and CDR2 SVGAGI (reference sequence). The CDR3 has 15 residues. The CDR3 nucleotides read TGTGCCAGCAGTTCTACGACAGGGGGCAGGAACATTCAGTACTTC. This gives the protein CASSSTTGGRNIQYF.

To note about this clone: An end of the junction differs from the germline gene, which may be a read error. V is TRBV7-9 and J is TRBJ2-7, with 7 positions matching TRBD1. The CDR3 contains 12 residues. In germline, CDR1 is SEHNR, CDR2 FQNEAQ (reference sequence). The CDR3 DNA is TGTTCCAGCAGCTTAGCAGGGGGCGAGCAGTACTTC. This gives the protein CSSSLAGGEQYF.

DNA for the CDR3: TGTGCCAGCAGCTCAGGACAGGGTTCACCCCTCCACTTT. Protein sequence: CASSSGQGSPLHF. This chain links TRBV28 with TRBJ1-6; 8 nucleotides align to TRBD1. The CDR3 covers 13 residues. Germline CDR1 MDHEN, CDR2 SYDVKM. V was pared by 6 bases and J by 9 bases, with 4 bases of the junction left unmatched.

This clone was observed once. A read error may account for a junction end that differs from germline. The chain employs TRBV5-8 and TRBJ2-7, with 8 bases fitting TRBD1. Germline lookup yields CDR1 SGHTS and CDR2 YDEGEE. The CDR3 is 19 residues long. CDR3 sequence reads: CASRLGGFGQGAGAYEQYF. The CDR3 DNA sequence: TGTGCCAGCAGGTTGGGAGGATTTGGACAGGGCGCGGGTGCCTACGAGCAGTACTTC.

The rearrangement joins TRBV6-6 to TRBJ2-7; D is unresolved. The CDR3 extends over 13 amino acids. Trimming left V 5 bases short and J 0 bases short, with 8 bases between. CDR1 is MNHNY and CDR2 is SVGAGI in the germline V gene (reference sequence). The CDR3 sequence is CASSDKSSYEQYF. The CDR3 DNA sequence: TGTGCCAGCAGTGACAAGAGCTCCTACGAGCAGTACTTC.

The J gene is TRBJ2-7, the V gene TRBV6-6; D is unresolved. The germline CDR1 and CDR2 sequences are MNHNY and SVGAGI (reference sequence). There are 13 residues in the CDR3. Trimming took 9 bases from V and 0 from J, leaving 12 bases between them. The CDR3 is CASSVSLSYEQYF. The DNA of the CDR3 is TGTGCCAGTTCCGTGAGCCTCTCCTACGAGCAGTACTTC.

The gene calls are TRBV7-9 and TRBJ1-5; 12 bases agree with TRBD1. V trimming: 4 bases; J trimming: 5 bases; junction bases outside the gene matches: 3. The CDR3 is 15 residues long. Germline CDR1 and CDR2: SEHNR and FQNEAQ (reference sequence). CDR3 nucleotide sequence: TGTGCCAGCAGCTCCGGGACAGGGGGCTATCAGCCCCAGCATTTT. It is translated as CASSSGTGGYQPQHF.

This clone has more than one count but fewer than ten. This chain links TRBV18 with TRBJ1-1; 8 nucleotides agree with TRBD1. This CDR3 has 14 residues. The trim removed 3 bases at V and 4 bases at J, leaving 4 bases unmatched. Germline values: CDR1 KGHSH, CDR2 LQKENI. CDR3 sequence: CASSPRQGSTEAFF. The CDR3 DNA sequence: TGTGCCAGCTCACCGCGACAGGGGAGCACTGAAGCTTTCTTT.

In its sample, this clone was seen a few times. The V and J genes are TRBV5-1 and TRBJ2-7; no firm D call. The CDR3 totals 14 residues. Deletions cut 2 bases from V and 2 bases from J, with 11 bases between. Germline CDR1 is SGHRS and CDR2 is YFSETQ. The CDR3 DNA reads as TGCGCCAGCAGCTTATCAGGAATACCCTACGAGCAGTACTTC. As protein: CASSLSGIPYEQYF.

This chain uses TRBV7-2 with TRBJ2-1; 8 bases match TRBD2. Trimming at V came to 5 bases and at J to 12 bases, leaving 12 bases not matched to a gene. Germline loops: CDR1 SGHTA, CDR2 FQGNSA. CDR3 length equals 14 residues. The CDR3 spells CASSQPPGLGVQFF. The CDR3, as DNA: TGTGCCAGCAGCCAACCCCCGGGACTAGGGGTGCAGTTCTTC.

The chain employs TRBV10-3 and TRBJ1-6, with D possibly matching TRBD1 (5 bases). Germline assignment: CDR1 ENHRY and CDR2 SYGVKD. V gave up 6 bases and J gave up 3 bases, with 12 bases separating them. The CDR3 sequence is 15 residues long. CDR3 sequence (DNA): TGTGCCATCAGCGGGGGAGGGCACTATAATTCACCCCTCCACTTT. As protein: CAISGGGHYNSPLHF.

V and J are TRBV28 and TRBJ2-2; TRBD1 aligns across 9 bases. V dropped 6 bases and J dropped 4; count of bases not matched to a gene: 3. The CDR3 is made up of 14 amino acids. Germline CDR1 and CDR2: MDHEN and SYDVKM. The CDR3 reads CASRWTGATGELFF. DNA for the CDR3: TGTGCCAGCAGGTGGACAGGGGCCACCGGGGAGCTGTTTTTT.